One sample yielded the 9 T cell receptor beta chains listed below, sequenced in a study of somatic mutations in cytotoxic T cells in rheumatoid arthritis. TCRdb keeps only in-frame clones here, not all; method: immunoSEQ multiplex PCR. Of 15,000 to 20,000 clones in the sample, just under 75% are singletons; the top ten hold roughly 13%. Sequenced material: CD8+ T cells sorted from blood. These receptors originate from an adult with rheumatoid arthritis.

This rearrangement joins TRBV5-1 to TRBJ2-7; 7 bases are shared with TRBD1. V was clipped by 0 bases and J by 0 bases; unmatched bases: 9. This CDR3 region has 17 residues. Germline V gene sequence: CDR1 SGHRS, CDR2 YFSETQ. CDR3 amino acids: CASSLGASGTDSYEQYF. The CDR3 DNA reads TGCGCCAGCAGCTTGGGGGCGTCGGGGACAGACTCCTACGAGCAGTACTTC.

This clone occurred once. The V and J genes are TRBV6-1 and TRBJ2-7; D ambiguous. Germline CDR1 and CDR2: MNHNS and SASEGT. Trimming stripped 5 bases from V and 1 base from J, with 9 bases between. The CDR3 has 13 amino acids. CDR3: CASSQGPSYEQYF. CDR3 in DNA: TGTGCCAGCAGTCAAGGGCCATCCTACGAGCAGTACTTC.

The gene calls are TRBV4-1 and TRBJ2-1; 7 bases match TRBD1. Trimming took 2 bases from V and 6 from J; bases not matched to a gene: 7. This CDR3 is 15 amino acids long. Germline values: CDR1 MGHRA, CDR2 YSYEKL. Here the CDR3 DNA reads TGCGCCAGCAGCCAAATCCGGACAGGTTTCAATGAGCAGTTCTTC. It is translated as CASSQIRTGFNEQFF.

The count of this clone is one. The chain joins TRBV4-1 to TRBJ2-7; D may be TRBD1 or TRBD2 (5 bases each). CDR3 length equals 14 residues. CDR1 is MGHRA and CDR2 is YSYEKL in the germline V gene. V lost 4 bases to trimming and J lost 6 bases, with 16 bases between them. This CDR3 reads CASSPRDRPSEQYF. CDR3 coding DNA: TGCGCCAGCAGCCCCCGGGACCGGCCCTCCGAGCAGTACTTC.

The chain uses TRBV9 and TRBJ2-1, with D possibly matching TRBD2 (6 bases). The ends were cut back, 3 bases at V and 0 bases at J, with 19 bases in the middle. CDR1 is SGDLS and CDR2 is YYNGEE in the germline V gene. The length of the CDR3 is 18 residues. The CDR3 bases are TGTGCCAGCAGCGCTAATCCCCGGCGGGGCCCCTCCTACAATGAGCAGTTCTTC. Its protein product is CASSANPRRGPSYNEQFF. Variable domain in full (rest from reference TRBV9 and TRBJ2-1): DSGVTQTPKHLITATGQRVTLRCSPRSGDLSVYWYQQSLDQGLQFLIQYYNGEERAKGNILERFSAQQFPDLHSELNLSSLELGDSALYFCASSANPRRGPSYNEQFFGPGTRLTVL.

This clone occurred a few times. The CDR3 bases are TGTGCCAGCAGTGAAGGGGCTAGTCGTCGCTACGAGCAGTACTTC. Encoded protein: CASSEGASRRYEQYF. The gene calls are TRBV2 and TRBJ2-7; D is unclear. Trimming shortened V by 1 base and J by 3 bases, and 13 bases separated the two germline ends. Germline CDR1 is SNHLY and CDR2 is FYNNEI. The CDR3 covers 15 residues.

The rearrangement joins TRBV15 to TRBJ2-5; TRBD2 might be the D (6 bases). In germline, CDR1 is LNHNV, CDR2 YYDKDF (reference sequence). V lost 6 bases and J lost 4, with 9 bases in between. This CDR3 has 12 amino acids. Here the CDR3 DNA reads TGTGCCACCAGAGCCGGGGGAGAGACCCAGTACTTC. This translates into CATRAGGETQYF.

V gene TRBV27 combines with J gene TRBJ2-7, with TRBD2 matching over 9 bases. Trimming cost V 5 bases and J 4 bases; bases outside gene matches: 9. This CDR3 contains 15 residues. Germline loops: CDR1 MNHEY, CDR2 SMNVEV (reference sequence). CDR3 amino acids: CASSPIAGVLYEQYF. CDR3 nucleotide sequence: TGTGCCAGCAGTCCGATAGCGGGAGTGCTTTACGAGCAGTACTTC.

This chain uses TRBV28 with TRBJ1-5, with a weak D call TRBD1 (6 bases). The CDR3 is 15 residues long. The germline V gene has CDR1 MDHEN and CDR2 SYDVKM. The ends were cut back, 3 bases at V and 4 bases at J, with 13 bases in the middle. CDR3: CASSFPGAPNQPQHF. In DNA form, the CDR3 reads TGTGCCAGCAGTTTTCCGGGGGCCCCGAATCAGCCCCAGCATTTT.